The 30 T cell receptor beta chains below all came from one sample that was sequenced in a study of T cell changes during pregnancy in multiple sclerosis. The method was immunoSEQ multiplex PCR; TCRdb's version includes in-frame clones alone and lacks a portion of them. In the table there are some 110,000 clones, 80% to 95% of which are singletons. Sequenced here: peripheral blood, sampled after pregnancy. Receptors were obtained from a female donor with multiple sclerosis, enrolled in a pregnancy study.

The gene calls are TRBV4-1 and TRBJ1-1; 8 positions match TRBD1. This CDR3 contains 15 residues. Germline CDR1 is MGHRA and CDR2 is YSYEKL. The V segment lost 4 bases and the J segment 4 bases; nucleotides outside the gene matches: 8. The CDR3, as DNA: TGCGCCAGCAGCCGTATACAGGGGGTCGGCACTGAAGCTTTCTTT. This encodes CASSRIQGVGTEAFF.

With regard to this clone: This sample also contains other DNA sequences that code for the same CDR3. The chain links TRBV5-1 to TRBJ1-2, with TRBD1 matching 7 bases. The germline V gene has CDR1 SGHRS and CDR2 YFSETQ. Germline trimming cut 2 bases from V and 5 bases from J; bases unmatched to any gene: 3. This CDR3 is 13 amino acids long. The CDR3 DNA reads TGCGCCAGCAGCTTTGACAGGGATTATGGCTACACCTTC. Protein: CASSFDRDYGYTF.

The gene calls are TRBV16 and TRBJ2-7; weak D call: TRBD1 (6 bases). The CDR3 is made up of 14 amino acids. Trimming left V 3 bases short and J 3 bases short, with 12 bases between. From germline, CDR1 is KGHSY and CDR2 FQNENV. CDR3 region: CASSQFDRLYEQYF. The CDR3 DNA sequence: TGTGCCAGCAGCCAGTTCGACAGGCTCTACGAGCAGTACTTC. Variable domain in full (rest from reference TRBV16 and TRBJ2-7): GEEVAQTPKHLVRGEGQKAKLYCAPIKGHSYVFWYQQVLKNEFKFLISFQNENVFDETGMPKERFSAKCLPNSPCSLEIQATKLEDSAVYFCASSQFDRLYEQYFGPGTRLTVT.

This sequence joins TRBV7-9 and TRBJ2-3; 9 nucleotides agree with TRBD1. The J segment lost 3 bases and the V segment lost 5 bases, leaving 9 bases of the junction unmatched. Germline V gene data show CDR1 as SEHNR and CDR2 as FQNEAQ (reference sequence). This CDR3 contains 16 residues. The CDR3 coding sequence is TGTGCCAGCAGCGAACAGGGGGCTTTTGAGACAGATACGCAGTATTTT. Its protein is CASSEQGAFETDTQYF.

The chain has TRBV7-9 and TRBJ2-7, with 10 bases aligning to TRBD2. V was clipped by 8 bases and J by 5 bases; unmatched bases: 9. CDR3 length: 14 amino acids. Germline lookup yields CDR1 SEHNR and CDR2 FQNEAQ (reference sequence). The CDR3 bases are TGTGCCAGCGGCCCGGGACTAGCGACCCACGAGCAGTACTTC. It encodes CASGPGLATHEQYF. The entire variable domain, with the rest obtained from reference TRBV7-9 and TRBJ2-7, is as follows: DTGVSQNPRHKITKRGQNVTFRCDPISEHNRLYWYRQTLGQGPEFLTYFQNEAQLEKSRLLSDRFSAERPKGSFSTLEIQRTEQGDSAMYLCASGPGLATHEQYFGPGTRLTVT.

This chain uses TRBV9 with TRBJ1-2; 7 bases agree with TRBD1. The V and J ends lost 3 bases and 2 bases, in that order; junction bases with no gene match: 4. The CDR3 spans 14 residues. Looked up from germline, CDR1 is SGDLS and CDR2 is YYNGEE. Written as DNA, the CDR3 is TGTGCCAGCAGCGCCAGACAGGGAAACTATGGCTACACCTTC. Amino acid sequence: CASSARQGNYGYTF.

The CDR3: CASSLKGTQARNEQFF. The CDR3 bases are TGTGCCAGCAGCTTAAAAGGGACTCAAGCTCGCAATGAGCAGTTCTTC. This chain joins TRBV7-9 and TRBJ2-1, with a weak D call TRBD2 (6 bases). CDR3 size: 16 residues. Trimming shortened V by 2 bases and J by 6 bases, and 17 bases separated the two germline ends. The V gene's germline CDR1 is SEHNR and CDR2 FQNEAQ (reference sequence).

The V gene is TRBV2, the J gene TRBJ1-1, with no clear D. The CDR3 is 14 residues long. Trimming shortened V by 10 bases and J by 2 bases, and 17 bases separated the two germline ends. Per the germline V gene, CDR1 is SNHLY and CDR2 is FYNNEI. CDR3 protein: CAIYPGARNTEAFF. The CDR3 DNA sequence: TGTGCCATATACCCCGGAGCGCGAAACACTGAAGCTTTCTTT.

The chain carries TRBV6-1 and TRBJ1-1; 7 bases map to TRBD1. Germline trimming cut 2 bases from V and 1 base from J; bases unmatched to any gene: 13. The CDR3 length is 18 residues. CDR1 and CDR2 (germline): MNHNS, SASEGT. CDR3 sequence reads: CASSERGIRRTGNTEAFF. The CDR3 nucleotides are TGTGCCAGCAGTGAAAGGGGAATCCGGAGGACAGGGAACACTGAAGCTTTCTTT.

The chain uses TRBV6-6 and TRBJ1-5; no clear D. The CDR3 length is 15 residues. Germline assignment: CDR1 MNHNY and CDR2 SVGAGI (reference sequence). V was trimmed by 6 bases and J by 1 base, leaving 13 bases between them. CDR3 loop: CASSQASMSNQPQHF. CDR3 nucleotide sequence: TGTGCCAGCAGCCAGGCGAGTATGAGCAATCAGCCCCAGCATTTT.

The chain has TRBV5-4 and TRBJ2-1; 13 nucleotides match TRBD2. CDR3 size: 15 residues. Germline loops: CDR1 SGHNT, CDR2 YYREEE (reference sequence). The J segment lost 8 bases and the V segment lost 3 bases, leaving 5 bases of the junction unmatched. The CDR3 loop reads CASSSGLAGVDEQFF. The CDR3 DNA reads as TGTGCCAGCAGCTCAGGACTAGCGGGAGTAGATGAGCAGTTCTTC.

The CDR3 here is CAISPGIDGNYGYTF. The CDR3 DNA is TGTGCCATCAGTCCGGGAATTGACGGTAACTATGGCTACACCTTC. The V call is TRBV10-3, the J call TRBJ1-2; D not resolved. Per germline, CDR1 ENHRY and CDR2 SYGVKD. CDR3 length: 15 residues. The V end was cut by 5 bases, the J end by 1 base, with 14 bases between.

The rearrangement uses TRBV7-7 and TRBJ2-3; D is ambiguous. Between the trimmed V and J ends, which lost 4 bases and 9 bases, there was a span of 14 bases. This CDR3 contains 13 residues. Germline V CDR1 and CDR2: SSHAT, FNYEAQ (reference sequence). CDR3 region: CASSSPLRWTQYF. CDR3 bases: TGTGCCAGCAGCTCACCACTGAGGTGGACGCAGTATTTT.

The V gene is TRBV5-6, the J gene TRBJ1-5, with 10 bases aligning to TRBD1. CDR3 length: 16 residues. Germline assignment: CDR1 SGHDT and CDR2 YYEEEE. Losses at the gene ends were 3 bases for V and 1 base for J; bases not matched to a gene: 4. In DNA, the CDR3 is TGTGCCAGCAGCTATGGGACAGGGGAAAGCAATCAGCCCCAGCATTTT. It yields the protein CASSYGTGESNQPQHF.

V gene TRBV6-5 combines with J gene TRBJ1-2, with D maybe TRBD1 (6 bases). CDR3 size: 13 residues. Germline V gene sequence: CDR1 MNHEY, CDR2 SVGAGI. The ends were cut back, 7 bases at V and 5 bases at J, with 14 bases in the middle. CDR3: CASTRRGNYGYTF. In nucleotides, the CDR3 is TGTGCCAGCACTCGCAGGGGAAATTATGGCTACACCTTC.

The chain employs TRBV6-4 and TRBJ2-1; 8 bases map to TRBD2. Looked up from germline, CDR1 is MRHNA and CDR2 is SNTAGT. The CDR3 is 17 amino acids. The V segment lost 0 bases and the J segment 5 bases; nucleotides outside the gene matches: 9. CDR3 sequence: CASSDSTGREAHNEQFF. The CDR3 nucleotides read TGTGCCAGCAGTGACTCTACCGGGAGGGAGGCCCACAATGAGCAGTTCTTC.

The rearrangement uses TRBV7-3 and TRBJ2-1, with 9 bases aligning to TRBD2. The CDR3 covers 17 residues. The junction had 15 bases not matched to a gene; V was cut back by 5 bases and J by 7 bases. The V gene's germline CDR1 is SGHTA and CDR2 FQGTGA. CDR3 amino acids: CASSPSRLGGGANEQFF. The CDR3 region has the DNA TGTGCCAGCAGCCCGAGCCGTTTGGGCGGGGGGGCAAATGAGCAGTTCTTC.

This chain joins TRBV6-9 and TRBJ1-2, with D unclear. The CDR3 totals 13 residues. Trimming cost V 2 bases and J 9 bases, with 13 bases left between them. The germline V gene has CDR1 MNHGY and CDR2 SVAAGI. The CDR3 DNA reads TGTGCCAGCAGTTATGTAGAGGCGACGAGCTACACCTTC. Protein sequence: CASSYVEATSYTF.

This clone was seen once. The V gene is TRBV28, the J gene TRBJ1-2; TRBD1 matches at 9 bases. The CDR3 has 15 residues. V dropped 5 bases and J dropped 7; count of bases not matched to a gene: 11. Germline assignment: CDR1 MDHEN and CDR2 SYDVKM. This CDR3 reads CASSTPTGGWGGYTF. The CDR3 bases are TGTGCCAGCAGTACCCCGACAGGGGGGTGGGGTGGCTACACCTTC.

This chain connects TRBV7-8 to TRBJ2-7; 10 bases are a match to TRBD2. Germline CDR1 SGHVS, CDR2 FQNEAQ. The CDR3 is 16 residues long. V was pared by 1 base and J by 0 bases, with 3 bases of the junction left unmatched. The chain's CDR3 is CASSLVASGSSYEQYF. Here the CDR3 DNA reads TGTGCCAGCAGCTTAGTTGCTAGCGGGAGCTCCTACGAGCAGTACTTC.

The chain carries TRBV6-1 and TRBJ2-3, with TRBD2 matching over 9 bases. V lost 8 bases to trimming and J lost 4 bases; unmatched junction nucleotides: 10. The CDR3 contains 15 residues. Germline assignment: CDR1 MNHNS and CDR2 SASEGT. CDR3 bases: TGTGCCAGCGACGGGACTAGCCGGGGCCCAGATACGCAGTATTTT. Translation: CASDGTSRGPDTQYF.

This chain joins TRBV19 and TRBJ1-2; 8 bases match TRBD1. The CDR3 is made up of 14 amino acids. Trimming removed 5 bases from V and 5 bases from J; junction bases left unmatched: 7. Germline values: CDR1 LNHDA, CDR2 SQIVND (reference sequence). CDR3 DNA sequence: TGTGCCAGTAGTCCGACAGGGGAAAGTTATGGCTACACCTTC. As protein: CASSPTGESYGYTF.

The CDR3 coding sequence is TGTGCCACCAGCAGAGGACCGACTCTCTCTGGAAACACCATATATTTT. Translating gives CATSRGPTLSGNTIYF. The V and J genes are TRBV15 and TRBJ1-3; unclear D gene. Trimming pared 1 base from V and 0 bases from J, leaving 10 bases between. The CDR3 loop spans 16 amino acids. Per germline, CDR1 LNHNV and CDR2 YYDKDF (reference sequence).

The chain couples TRBV5-1 to TRBJ1-1; D ambiguous. Between the trimmed V and J ends, which lost 4 bases and 6 bases, there was a span of 13 bases. This CDR3 contains 13 residues. Per germline, CDR1 SGHRS and CDR2 YFSETQ. Here the CDR3 reads CASSRERASEAFF. The DNA of the CDR3 is TGCGCCAGCAGCCGAGAGAGGGCTTCTGAAGCTTTCTTT.

The chain combines TRBV5-1 with TRBJ2-5, with TRBD2 matching over 8 bases. This CDR3 has 15 amino acids. From germline, CDR1 is SGHRS and CDR2 YFSETQ. V gave up 4 bases and J gave up 1 base; unmatched junction bases: 6. The CDR3 here is CASSRTSFAQETQYF. The CDR3 DNA reads TGCGCCAGCAGCCGGACTAGCTTCGCCCAAGAGACCCAGTACTTC.

This clone was picked up a small number of times. This chain links TRBV6-4 with TRBJ2-2; D might be TRBD2 (5 bases). The CDR3 covers 13 residues. Trimming stripped 6 bases from V and 3 bases from J, with 8 bases between. CDR1 and CDR2 (germline): MRHNA, SNTAGT. CDR3 bases: TGTGCCAGCAGCCCGAGGGACACCGGGGAGCTGTTTTTT. Translating it yields CASSPRDTGELFF.

The rearrangement uses TRBV9 and TRBJ2-5; D perhaps matches TRBD2 (6 bases). V lost 3 bases to trimming and J lost 4 bases, with 16 bases between them. The CDR3 has 15 residues. Per the germline V gene, CDR1 is SGDLS and CDR2 is YYNGEE. CDR3 amino acids: CASSDRAMEGETQYF. CDR3 DNA: TGTGCCAGCAGCGACCGGGCCATGGAGGGAGAGACCCAGTACTTC.

The rearrangement joins TRBV4-1 to TRBJ1-2; D might be TRBD1 (6 bases). Germline CDR1 MGHRA, CDR2 YSYEKL. Trimming removed 4 bases from V and 4 bases from J, with 16 bases in between. The CDR3 has 15 residues. The CDR3 region is CASSPTYRVGYGYTF. The DNA for the CDR3 is TGCGCCAGCAGCCCGACGTACAGGGTTGGCTATGGCTACACCTTC.

This clone came up once. V and J are TRBV5-1 and TRBJ2-5; TRBD2 aligns across 7 bases. Germline CDR1 SGHRS, CDR2 YFSETQ. This CDR3 spans 14 amino acids. The V and J ends lost 4 bases and 5 bases, in that order; junction bases with no gene match: 8. The DNA of the CDR3 is TGCGCCAGCAGCCCCGATGGGAGGGTTGAGACCCAGTACTTC. Translating gives CASSPDGRVETQYF.

This rearrangement joins TRBV9 to TRBJ1-4, with 10 bases that match TRBD1. This CDR3 spans 20 amino acids. From germline, CDR1 is SGDLS and CDR2 YYNGEE. After removal of 5 bases from V and 0 bases from J, the junction contained 16 bases not matched to a gene. The CDR3: CASSRRPTSGTGATNEKLFF. The CDR3 nucleotides read TGTGCCAGCAGTCGACGCCCGACCTCCGGGACAGGGGCAACTAATGAAAAACTGTTTTTT.